This T cell receptor (beta chain) was documented in a study of cytomegalovirus exposure and HLA in healthy donors. Overall study context: About 180 million T cells yielded more than 95 million unique TCR beta sequences, as an earlier analysis found.

The PCR employed 60 Vbeta primers together with 13 Jbeta primers. Assay: immunoSEQ multiplex PCR; the TCRdb copy retains only in-frame clones and omits some. Of roughly 100,000 clones listed, 76% were seen once; the top ten hold approximately 10%. A remark on this clone: No antigen is known for it.

Whole-study results and caveats: HLA restriction was apparent for most CMV-associated TCR beta chains in a later analysis. Later analysis found that TCR beta chains associated with HLA were more clonally expanded than other, equally common chains.

The sample consisted of PBMCs. This receptor was obtained from a young woman in good health and CMV-seropositive.

The CDR3 is CSVGNNEQFF. CDR3 sequence (DNA): TGCAGCGTTGGTAATAATGAGCAGTTCTTC. The rearrangement uses TRBV29-1 and TRBJ2-1; D unresolved. Deletions cut 4 bases from V and 7 bases from J, with 5 bases between. From germline, CDR1 is SQVTM and CDR2 ANQGSEA. This CDR3 spans 10 amino acids.